Shown below are 25 T cell receptor beta chains from a single sample sequenced in a study of Ad26.COV2.S vaccination and SARS-CoV-2 variants. Treatment reported: around 19 received Ad26.COV2.S at low or high dose, single or two shots; roughly five received placebo; per-sample allocation not given. Sampling happened 63 days after the first vaccine or placebo injection. The assay was immunoSEQ multiplex PCR, and TCRdb's table has in-frame clones only and misses some. The sample includes about 680,000 clones, about 90% seen only once; the top ten take around 1.4%. Here the sequenced sample was peripheral blood, taken in a trial of Ad26.COV2.S vaccine versus placebo. The receptors come from a person aged 18-60 years who received the Ad26.COV2.S COVID-19 vaccine or a placebo.

The chain links TRBV7-9 to TRBJ2-5; possible D gene TRBD2, 5 bases. CDR3 length equals 15 residues. V was pared by 1 base and J by 4 bases, with 13 bases between. Germline V gene data show CDR1 as SEHNR and CDR2 as FQNEAQ (reference sequence). This CDR3 is CASSLEPGMGETQYF. In DNA form, the CDR3 reads TGTGCCAGCAGCTTAGAACCCGGGATGGGAGAGACCCAGTACTTC.

This chain uses TRBV5-1 with TRBJ2-1; D not resolved. There are 11 residues in the CDR3. With 0 bases removed from V and 10 bases from J, the gap between germline ends came to 5 bases. Germline CDR1 and CDR2: SGHRS and YFSETQ. CDR3 coding DNA: TGCGCCAGCAGCTTGGACTCCGAGCAGTTCTTC. Translating gives CASSLDSEQFF.

The rearrangement joins TRBV6-5 to TRBJ2-1, with D perhaps TRBD2 (6 bases). V lost 6 bases and J 1 base, leaving 10 bases between the germline ends. Germline V gene lookup returns CDR1 MNHEY and CDR2 SVGAGI. This CDR3 comprises 14 residues. The CDR3 region is CASRPGLSYNEQFF. The CDR3 DNA follows: TGTGCCAGCAGGCCGGGACTGTCCTACAATGAGCAGTTCTTC.

This chain joins TRBV15 and TRBJ2-3, with D possibly matching TRBD2 (6 bases). Deletions cut 0 bases from V and 4 bases from J, with 11 bases between. The germline V gene encodes CDR1 LNHNV and CDR2 YYDKDF (reference sequence). The CDR3 sequence is 15 residues long. This chain's CDR3 is CATSRDRGTADTQYF. The DNA of the CDR3 is TGTGCCACCAGCAGAGATCGCGGGACGGCAGATACGCAGTATTTT.

The V and J genes are TRBV19 and TRBJ1-5, with D tentatively TRBD1 (5 bases). Trimming removed 7 bases at V and 0 bases at J, with 16 bases between. Per the germline V gene, CDR1 is LNHDA and CDR2 is SQIVND (reference sequence). The CDR3 length is 16 residues. The CDR3 DNA reads as TGTGCCAGTACCCGGGTGGGGGGAAATAGCAATCAGCCCCAGCATTTT. Amino acids: CASTRVGGNSNQPQHF.

In its sample, this clone was seen a few times. This chain uses TRBV6-5 with TRBJ1-4; 7 nucleotides match TRBD1. The CDR3 spans 15 residues. V shed 2 bases and J 8 bases; nucleotides not matched to a gene: 8. In germline, CDR1 is MNHEY, CDR2 SVGAGI. The CDR3 nucleotides are TGTGCCAGCAGTTACGGCGACAGGGCGGTAGAAAAACTGTTTTTT. It codes for CASSYGDRAVEKLFF.

This chain connects TRBV12-3 or TRBV12-4 to TRBJ1-1; a weak D match, TRBD1 (5 bases). CDR3 length equals 13 residues. Trimming took 3 bases from V and 0 from J, leaving 5 bases between them. Written as DNA, the CDR3 is TGTGCCAGCAGTTTCAGGGTGAACACTGAAGCTTTCTTT. Its protein is CASSFRVNTEAFF.

The chain has TRBV29-1 and TRBJ1-5; tentative D call: TRBD1 (5 bases). This CDR3 spans 13 amino acids. V lost 5 bases and J 6 bases, leaving 14 bases between the germline ends. Germline V gene sequence: CDR1 SQVTM, CDR2 ANQGSEA. The CDR3 coding sequence is TGCAGCGTTATTCGAGGGGCCGGTCAGCCCCAGCATTTT. The encoded protein is CSVIRGAGQPQHF. The variable domain in full, with the rest retrieved from reference TRBV29-1 and TRBJ1-5, is SAVISQKPSRDICQRGTSLTIQCQVDSQVTMMFWYRQQPGQSLTLIATANQGSEATYESGFVIDKFPISRPNLTFSTLTVSNMSPEDSSIYLCSVIRGAGQPQHFGDGTRLSIL.

The gene calls are TRBV7-2 and TRBJ2-7; TRBD2 is a possible D gene (6 bases). Germline V lookup: CDR1 SGHTA, CDR2 FQGNSA. The V gene lost 0 bases and the J gene lost 3 bases, with 12 bases spanning the gap. The CDR3 is made up of 15 amino acids. CDR3 protein: CASSLASGVLYEQYF. CDR3 in DNA: TGTGCCAGCAGCTTAGCGTCGGGGGTCCTCTACGAGCAGTACTTC.

As concerns this clone: Other DNA sequences in this sample translate to the same CDR3. V is TRBV18 and J is TRBJ2-5, with D possibly TRBD2 on 7 matching bases. V was cut by 3 bases and J by 4 bases, with 12 bases left in between. The length of the CDR3 is 14 residues. Germline lookup yields CDR1 KGHSH and CDR2 LQKENI. As DNA, the CDR3 is TGTGCCAGCTCACCCCCCGGGGGGCGAGAGACCCAGTACTTC. It yields the protein CASSPPGGRETQYF. Full variable domain (remainder filled in from reference TRBV18 and TRBJ2-5): NAGVMQNPRHLVRRRGQEARLRCSPMKGHSHVYWYRQLPEEGLKFMVYLQKENIIDESGMPKERFSAEFPKEGPSILRIQQVVRGDSAAYFCASSPPGGRETQYFGPGTRLLVL.

J is TRBJ1-1 and V is TRBV6-5, with D unclear. Trimming took 2 bases from V and 1 from J, leaving 8 bases between them. Germline CDR1 reads MNHEY; CDR2 reads SVGAGI. This CDR3 has 14 amino acids. The CDR3 DNA sequence: TGTGCCAGCAGTTACGCGGGGAAGAACACTGAAGCTTTCTTT. Its translation is CASSYAGKNTEAFF.

This rearrangement joins TRBV27 to TRBJ1-5, with 7 bases that match TRBD1. The CDR3 has 15 amino acids. V lost 5 bases to trimming and J lost 11 bases; unmatched junction nucleotides: 15. The germline V gene has CDR1 MNHEY and CDR2 SMNVEV (reference sequence). The CDR3 nucleotides are TGTGCCAGCAGTCCGACAGGGACCGGGTCGGGGACCCAGCATTTT. Protein sequence: CASSPTGTGSGTQHF.

This chain uses TRBV7-7 with TRBJ2-2, with 12 nucleotides matching TRBD2. Germline V lookup: CDR1 SSHAT, CDR2 FNYEAQ (reference sequence). V shed 5 bases, J shed 6 bases, and the junction held 4 bases outside the gene matches. The length of the CDR3 is 15 residues. The CDR3 nucleotides are TGTGCCAGCAGCATATCTAGCGGGGGGGCCGGGGAGCTGTTTTTT. It translates to CASSISSGGAGELFF.

V gene TRBV19 combines with J gene TRBJ1-6, with no clear D. CDR3 size: 17 residues. The germline V and J ends were trimmed by 3 bases and 0 bases, with 12 bases remaining between them. Germline CDR1 reads LNHDA; CDR2 reads SQIVND (reference sequence). The CDR3 reads CASSMLLGSSYNSPLHF. The CDR3 nucleotides read TGTGCCAGTAGTATGCTGCTGGGAAGCTCCTATAATTCACCCCTCCACTTT.

The chain has TRBV29-1 and TRBJ2-5, with 8 bases matching TRBD1. In germline, CDR1 is SQVTM, CDR2 ANQGSEA. The CDR3 has 14 residues. Unmatched junction bases numbered 12, after V lost 7 bases and J lost 5 bases. The CDR3 region has the DNA TGCAGCGCATGGACAGGGCTAGCTCCTGAGACCCAGTACTTC. This codes for CSAWTGLAPETQYF. Full variable domain (missing parts from reference TRBV29-1 and TRBJ2-5): SAVISQKPSRDICQRGTSLTIQCQVDSQVTMMFWYRQQPGQSLTLIATANQGSEATYESGFVIDKFPISRPNLTFSTLTVSNMSPEDSSIYLCSAWTGLAPETQYFGPGTRLLVL.

This chain links TRBV11-2 with TRBJ2-7; D is uncertain. The germline gives CDR1 SGHAT, CDR2 FQNNGV. The CDR3 covers 11 residues. Trimming stripped 2 bases from V and 6 bases from J, with 5 bases between. In nucleotides, the CDR3 is TGTGCCAGCAGCTTATACGCCGAGCAGTACTTC. Amino acids: CASSLYAEQYF.

The chain couples TRBV11-2 to TRBJ2-7; D might be TRBD2 (6 bases). The CDR3 consists of 15 residues. The germline V gene has CDR1 SGHAT and CDR2 FQNNGV. The germline V and J ends were trimmed by 3 bases and 6 bases, with 18 bases remaining between them. The DNA of the CDR3 is TGTGCCAGCAGCTTTGGCGGGACCCCGCAACTCGAGCAGTACTTC. This encodes CASSFGGTPQLEQYF.

This clone has only one observation. The chain has TRBV7-3 and TRBJ2-2, with TRBD1 matching 11 bases. Germline CDR1 SGHTA, CDR2 FQGTGA. With 5 bases clipped from V and 7 bases from J, the junction kept 3 bases outside the gene matches. This CDR3 comprises 14 residues. Here the CDR3 DNA reads TGTGCCAGCAGCCGGACAGGGGGCGACGGGGAGCTGTTTTTT. It is translated as CASSRTGGDGELFF.

The CDR3 coding sequence is TGTGCCAGCGAAACCGGGACAGGGGTGCGGGAAGCTTTCTTT. This codes for CASETGTGVREAFF. The V gene is TRBV19, the J gene TRBJ1-1; TRBD1 aligns across 10 bases. Trimming cost V 9 bases and J 8 bases; bases outside gene matches: 12. The germline V gene encodes CDR1 LNHDA and CDR2 SQIVND (reference sequence). CDR3 length equals 14 residues. Looking up the rest from reference TRBV19 and TRBJ1-1 gives the full variable domain: DGGITQSPKYLFRKEGQNVTLSCEQNLNHDAMYWYRQDPGQGLRLIYYSQIVNDFQKGDIAEGYSVSREKKESFPLTVTSAQKNPTAFYLCASETGTGVREAFFGQGTRLTVV.

The genes are TRBV30 and TRBJ1-1; perhaps TRBD1 as D (5 bases). CDR1 and CDR2 (germline): GTSNPN, SVGIG (reference sequence). The CDR3 sequence is 13 residues long. V dropped 5 bases and J dropped 6 bases, with 16 bases sitting between them. The chain's CDR3 is CAWGNGGTPEAFF. The CDR3 nucleotides are TGTGCCTGGGGAAACGGGGGGACGCCTGAAGCTTTCTTT.

This clone has at least ten counts. The chain uses TRBV9 and TRBJ2-7; tentative D call: TRBD1 (8 bases). The CDR3 is made up of 18 amino acids. Trimming left V 4 bases short and J 2 bases short, with 25 bases between. Germline V CDR1 and CDR2: SGDLS, YYNGEE. CDR3 in amino acids: CASSPLRGGTGGTYEQYF. CDR3 in DNA: TGTGCCAGCAGCCCCCTAAGGGGGGGTACAGGGGGGACCTACGAGCAGTACTTC.

The CDR3 here is CASSFEGTVTEAFF. CDR3 DNA: TGCGCCAGCTCCTTTGAGGGGACAGTCACTGAAGCTTTCTTT. The V and J genes are TRBV5-1 and TRBJ1-1, with 7 bases lining up with TRBD1. The germline CDR1 and CDR2 sequences are SGHRS and YFSETQ. This CDR3 region has 14 residues. V trimming: 7 bases; J trimming: 4 bases; junction bases outside the gene matches: 10. The full variable domain, its missing parts supplied by reference TRBV5-1 and TRBJ1-1, is KAGVTQTPRYLIKTRGQQVTLSCSPISGHRSVSWYQQTPGQGLQFLFEYFSETQRNKGNFPGRFSGRQFSNSRSEMNVSTLELGDSALYLCASSFEGTVTEAFFGQGTRLTVV.

The sample holds one count of this clone. This sequence joins TRBV11-3 and TRBJ1-4, with D possibly TRBD1 on 5 matching bases. Deletions cut 8 bases from V and 9 bases from J, with 19 bases between. The germline V gene has CDR1 SGHNT and CDR2 YENEEA. The CDR3 spans 14 residues. This chain's CDR3 is CASLPPRRAQKLFF. The CDR3 bases are TGTGCCAGCCTCCCCCCCCGCAGGGCCCAAAAACTGTTTTTT.

The V call is TRBV10-1, the J call TRBJ1-1; no reliable D call. This CDR3 contains 13 residues. V dropped 8 bases and J dropped 4 bases, with 14 bases sitting between them. In germline, CDR1 is WNHNN, CDR2 SYGVQD (reference sequence). In nucleotides, the CDR3 is TGCGCCAGCCTAGGAACGAGAGGCACTGAAGCTTTCTTT. As protein: CASLGTRGTEAFF.

This chain connects TRBV18 to TRBJ1-3, with 8 bases lining up with TRBD1. The junction had 0 bases not matched to a gene; V was cut back by 4 bases and J by 1 base. This CDR3 contains 14 residues. CDR1 and CDR2 (germline): KGHSH, LQKENI. The CDR3 DNA reads as TGTGCCAGCTCACGGACAGGGTCTGGAAACACCATATATTTT. Amino acids: CASSRTGSGNTIYF.